This T cell receptor (beta chain) appears in the sequencing data of a study of PD-1 blockade in classical Hodgkin lymphoma. Study-level information: Each patient was given nivolumab 3 mg/kg through a vein every 2 weeks.

Method: immunoSEQ multiplex PCR; TCRdb's copy keeps in-frame clones and lacks some. This sample has 40,000 or so clones, with about 85% found just once. There was relapse after autologous stem cell transplantation in every patient, and there was variation in brentuximab vedotin exposure. Trimming shortened V by 2 bases and J by 9 bases, and 14 bases separated the two germline ends. This CDR3 region has 14 residues. The germline V gene has CDR1 LNHDA and CDR2 SQIVND (reference sequence). The V call is TRBV19, the J call TRBJ2-1; D might be TRBD1 or TRBD2, each matching 5 bases. The sequencing here drew on peripheral blood mononuclear cells (PBMCs), taken before the second cycle of nivolumab. This sequence was found in a human donor with classical Hodgkin lymphoma. The CDR3 region is CASSITRGGGEQFF. The CDR3 nucleotides are TGTGCCAGTAGTATAACTAGGGGTGGAGGTGAGCAGTTCTTC. The full variable domain, rest sourced from reference TRBV19 and TRBJ2-1, is DGGITQSPKYLFRKEGQNVTLSCEQNLNHDAMYWYRQDPGQGLRLIYYSQIVNDFQKGDIAEGYSVSREKKESFPLTVTSAQKNPTAFYLCASSITRGGGEQFFGPGTRLTVL.